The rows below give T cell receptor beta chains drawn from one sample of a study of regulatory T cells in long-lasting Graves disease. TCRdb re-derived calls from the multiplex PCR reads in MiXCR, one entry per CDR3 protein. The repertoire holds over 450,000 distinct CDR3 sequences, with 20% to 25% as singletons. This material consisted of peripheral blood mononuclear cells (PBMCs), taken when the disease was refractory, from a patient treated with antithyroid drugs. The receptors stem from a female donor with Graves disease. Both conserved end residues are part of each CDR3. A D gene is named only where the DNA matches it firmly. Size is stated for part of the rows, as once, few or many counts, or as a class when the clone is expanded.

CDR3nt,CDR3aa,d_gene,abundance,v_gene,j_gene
TGTGCCAGCAGTTACTATGAAGGCTATGGCTACACCTTC,CASSYYEGYGYTF,NA,few,TRBV6-2/TRBV6-3,TRBJ1-2
TGTGCCAGCAGCTTAGGACCATCTAATGAAAAACTGTTTTTT,CASSLGPSNEKLFF,NA,few,TRBV7-9,TRBJ1-4
TGTGCCACCAGTGATGGTGGGGCACACCAAGAGACCCAGTACTTC,CATSDGGAHQETQYF,NA,NA,TRBV24-1,TRBJ2-5
TGTGCCAGCAGTTTAAGACGGGGAGATAACTATGGCTACACCTTC,CASSLRRGDNYGYTF,NA,many,TRBV27,TRBJ1-2
TGTGCCAGCAGTTTAACTAACGCCGGGTATCGTAACTATGGCTACACCTTC,CASSLTNAGYRNYGYTF,NA,few,TRBV28,TRBJ1-2
TGTGCCAGCAGTCTGTCCCGGGGGGGTAATCAGCCCCAGCATTTT,CASSLSRGGNQPQHF,NA,many,TRBV12-3/TRBV12-4,TRBJ1-5
TGTGCCAGCACCCGACTAGCGGGTGGCAACGAGCAGTACTTC,CASTRLAGGNEQYF,TRBD2,NA,TRBV7-8,TRBJ2-7
TGTGCCAGCAGTTACTCGGGACTGGATTTTGACGGCACTGAAGCTTTCTTT,CASSYSGLDFDGTEAFF,NA,many,TRBV6-5,TRBJ1-1
TGCGCCAGCAGCTTGGCGAGGGCTCCGAACACCGGGGAGCTGTTTTTT,CASSLARAPNTGELFF,NA,NA,TRBV5-1,TRBJ2-2
TGTGCCAGCAGTTTACTCGGGACAGTCACCGGGGAGCTGTTTTTT,CASSLLGTVTGELFF,TRBD1,NA,TRBV28,TRBJ2-2
TGTGCCAGCAGCCTCGGGACATATAATTCACCCCTCCACTTT,CASSLGTYNSPLHF,NA,many,TRBV12-3/TRBV12-4,TRBJ1-6
TGTGCCAGCAGCGCACAGGGGAAAGAGGCTAATGAAAAACTGTTTTTT,CASSAQGKEANEKLFF,TRBD1,many,TRBV7-9,TRBJ1-4
TGTGCCAGCAGCCCCCTGGGCCAGACATCATTCTCTGGAAACACCATATATTTT,CASSPLGQTSFSGNTIYF,NA,few,TRBV11-2,TRBJ1-3
TGTGCCAGCAGCTTAGTCGGGGGGGGACGGTTCAATCAGCCCCAGCATTTT,CASSLVGGGRFNQPQHF,NA,NA,TRBV7-2,TRBJ1-5
TGTGCCAGCAGTGAAGTTATAGGAATCATCGGGACCATATATTTT,CASSEVIGIIGTIYF,NA,few,TRBV6-1,TRBJ1-3
TGTGCCAGCAGCTTAAGTTCCCTCGGAGCGGGGGCCTTATACGAGCAGTACTTC,CASSLSSLGAGALYEQYF,TRBD2,NA,TRBV7-2,TRBJ2-7
TGTGCCAGTACGGGACAGACTCCCTACGGGCAGTACTTC,CASTGQTPYGQYF,TRBD1,few,TRBV28,TRBJ2-7
TGCAGCGTTGAAATGGTACTAGCCAAAAACATTCAGTACTTC,CSVEMVLAKNIQYF,NA,NA,TRBV29-1,TRBJ2-4
TGTGCCAGCAGCCCATTATCACTGATGATGACAGGGGGCGAGACTTTCTTT,CASSPLSLMMTGGETFF,TRBD1,NA,TRBV7-2,TRBJ1-1
TGTGCCAGCAGCTTGGAGCCGGGGCGACCTCAAGAGACCCAGTACTTC,CASSLEPGRPQETQYF,NA,many,TRBV5-4,TRBJ2-5
TGTGCCTGGAACCCTGGGGACACTGGAGCTTTCTTT,CAWNPGDTGAFF,NA,NA,TRBV30,TRBJ1-1
TGTGCCAGCAGCGGCCTACGGGGGGAAGCTTTCTTT,CASSGLRGEAFF,NA,once,TRBV13,TRBJ1-1
TGTGCCAGCAGCCACCCACGGGACAGTAACACCTACGAGCAGTACTTC,CASSHPRDSNTYEQYF,TRBD1,few,TRBV11-2,TRBJ2-7
TGCGCCAGCAGCGTAGAGGGGTTCTCAGGAGATGGCTACACCTTC,CASSVEGFSGDGYTF,NA,few,TRBV5-1,TRBJ1-2
TGTGCCACCCTGGAGACAGCTTCATATCATTCACCCCTCCACTTT,CATLETASYHSPLHF,NA,few,TRBV7-9,TRBJ1-6
TGTGCCAGCAGCGTCTGGGGCGGGGTTGGGGACACCATATATTTT,CASSVWGGVGDTIYF,NA,few,TRBV9,TRBJ1-3
TGTGCCAGCAGGGGGGTCGGGGGGGAGAATTCACCCCTCCACTTT,CASRGVGGENSPLHF,NA,many,TRBV27,TRBJ1-6
TGCGCCAGCAGCTTAGCCGACAGGGGGCTTGGAGATACGCAGTATTTT,CASSLADRGLGDTQYF,TRBD1,NA,TRBV5-1,TRBJ2-3
TGTGCCACCCCTACGGGGGCAGGATATGGCTACACCTTC,CATPTGAGYGYTF,NA,many,TRBV6-1,TRBJ1-2
TGTGCCAGCAGTTGGCGACAGGAGACCTACGAGCAGTACTTC,CASSWRQETYEQYF,NA,few,TRBV6-5,TRBJ2-7
TGTGCCAGCAGCTTACGGCTAGCATTGGAGACCCAGTACTTC,CASSLRLALETQYF,NA,many,TRBV7-2,TRBJ2-5
TGTGCCAGCAGGGAGGGACAAGAGACCCAGTACTTC,CASREGQETQYF,NA,many,TRBV28,TRBJ2-5
TGTGCCAGCACCCCCGGAACTGGGGCCAACGTCCTGACTTTC,CASTPGTGANVLTF,NA,once,TRBV12-3/TRBV12-4,TRBJ2-6
TGTGCCAGCAGTCACGAATTGGAGGCGGGCAATCAGCCCCAGCATTTT,CASSHELEAGNQPQHF,NA,few,TRBV12-3/TRBV12-4,TRBJ1-5
TGTGCCAGCAGTTTAGATCCGGGGGGACGGACTGAAGCTTTCTTT,CASSLDPGGRTEAFF,NA,many,TRBV12-3/TRBV12-4,TRBJ1-1
TGTGCCAGCAGTTTATCGTCCAGGGGGTATGAGATGAACACTGAAGCTTTCTTT,CASSLSSRGYEMNTEAFF,TRBD1,many,TRBV27,TRBJ1-1
TGTGCCAGTAGTATAACGGGAGTGAACACCGGGGAGCTGTTTTTT,CASSITGVNTGELFF,NA,NA,TRBV19,TRBJ2-2
TGTGCCAGCAGGATGTCTACCCTCCGGGACAGGGGGCCCCTAGGCTATGGCTACACCTTC,CASRMSTLRDRGPLGYGYTF,TRBD1,NA,TRBV7-2,TRBJ1-2
TGTGCCAGCAGTTTATGGCCGACCCAGTACTTC,CASSLWPTQYF,NA,many,TRBV28,TRBJ2-5
TGTGCCAGCAGCTCGACTAGACAAGAGACCCAGTACTTC,CASSSTRQETQYF,NA,many,TRBV7-3,TRBJ2-5
TGTGCCAGCAGTTCCGACAGGGGCTTTAATTCACCCCTCCACTTT,CASSSDRGFNSPLHF,TRBD1,many,TRBV6-2/TRBV6-3,TRBJ1-6
TGTGCCAGCAGTGTTAACAGGGACTCTGGGGGCTACACCTTC,CASSVNRDSGGYTF,NA,many,TRBV28,TRBJ1-2
TGTGCCATCACCAAAAACGGACAGCCCGACTATGGCTACACCTTC,CAITKNGQPDYGYTF,NA,many,TRBV10-3,TRBJ1-2
TGTGCCAGCAGCCCGATTCGAACCCTGACCGGGGAGCTGTTTTTT,CASSPIRTLTGELFF,NA,NA,TRBV7-9,TRBJ2-2
TGTGCCAGCAGCTTAGACGGCAGGGCTAACTATGGCTACACCTTC,CASSLDGRANYGYTF,NA,NA,TRBV11-2,TRBJ1-2
TGTGCCAGTAGCACAGGGGGAACTAACTATGGCTACACCTTC,CASSTGGTNYGYTF,TRBD1,many,TRBV19,TRBJ1-2
TGTGCCAGCAGCTTAAGGAATCTAGCCGAAGATACGCAGTATTTT,CASSLRNLAEDTQYF,NA,NA,TRBV13,TRBJ2-3
TGTGCCAGCAGCTTAAGGCCCTTAGCGGGAGGATTCTACAATGAGCAGTTCTTC,CASSLRPLAGGFYNEQFF,TRBD2,NA,TRBV7-6,TRBJ2-1
TGTGCCAGCCCCCCTAATCCGGGACAGGGAGACTACGAGCAGTACTTC,CASPPNPGQGDYEQYF,TRBD1,many,TRBV28,TRBJ2-7
TGTGCCACCAGTCGTTATGCGTCGAACACCGGGGAGCTGTTTTTT,CATSRYASNTGELFF,NA,NA,TRBV24-1,TRBJ2-2
TGTGCCAGCGACGGGGGCACCGGGGAGCTGTTTTTT,CASDGGTGELFF,NA,NA,TRBV6-1,TRBJ2-2
TGTGCCAGCAGCCCGGGGGGGGATGAGCAGTACTTC,CASSPGGDEQYF,TRBD2,few,TRBV7-9,TRBJ2-7
TGTGCCAGCAGTGACAGTTTAGGGGAGGTTGACTATGGCTACACCTTC,CASSDSLGEVDYGYTF,NA,many,TRBV2,TRBJ1-2
TGTGCCAGCAAGACCGGTGGATCGGAATTCTTT,CASKTGGSEFF,NA,many,TRBV2,TRBJ1-1
TGCGCCAGCAGCCGCACAGGGGACCCCGCAACTAATGAAAAACTGTTTTTT,CASSRTGDPATNEKLFF,TRBD1,NA,TRBV5-1,TRBJ1-4